This TCR beta chain was identified in a study of T-cell memory formation after mild COVID-19. Ten or more counts support this clonotype. TCRdb ran MiXCR on the 5' RACE reads and lists one entry per CDR3 protein. The sample comprises about half a million distinct CDR3 sequences, about 20% of which are singletons, and around an eighth rests with the top ten. From germline, CDR1 is MGHRA and CDR2 YSYEKL. The V and J ends lost 0 bases and 7 bases respectively, with 16 bases between them. There are 16 residues in the CDR3. Sequencing input: PBMCs or a T cell subset sorted from them (not recorded which). V usage is TRBV4-1 and J usage is TRBJ1-5, with D maybe TRBD1 (5 bases). The receptor was isolated from an adult woman who had mild COVID-19 (a few samples of this study predate the infection). Cell type and time point are not known. The CDR3 sequence is CASSQDRGPMGQPQHF. In DNA form, the CDR3 reads TGCGCCAGCAGCCAAGATCGGGGCCCAATGGGGCAGCCCCAGCATTTT.